Sequencing of this T cell receptor beta chain was carried out in a study of cytomegalovirus exposure and HLA in healthy donors. This clone was detected ten times or more. This CDR3 spans 15 amino acids. Per germline, CDR1 SEHNR and CDR2 FQNEAQ (reference sequence). V lost 5 bases to trimming and J lost 0 bases; unmatched junction nucleotides: 5. Primers included in the PCR were 60 Vbeta and 13 Jbeta primers. Sequencing was performed with immunoSEQ multiplex PCR; in TCRdb, only in-frame clones are kept and a portion is missing. The repertoire consists of about 100,000 clones, with 60% to 75% occurring once and the leading ten covering 10%.

The clonotype originates from a man in his forties or fifties in good health and CMV-seronegative. The source material was PBMCs. The gene calls are TRBV7-9 and TRBJ1-1, with 8 positions matching TRBD1. For the CDR3, the DNA is TGTGCCAGCAGCCGGGACAGGTCCATGAACACTGAAGCTTTCTTT. This codes for CASSRDRSMNTEAFF.